In its sample, the clone carrying this T cell receptor (beta chain) was seen many times. Amplification of TCR alpha and beta CDR3 regions from RNA used iRepertoire nested multiplex PCR. TCRdb processed the multiplex PCR reads anew with MiXCR; each CDR3 protein has one entry. Of roughly 200,000 distinct CDR3 sequences listed, around 32% were seen once; the top ten hold around 20%. This sample was taken from a study of glioma-infiltrating T cells. Germline lookup yields CDR1 MNHEY and CDR2 SVGEGT. The CDR3 totals 17 residues. The V and J ends lost 0 bases and 4 bases, in that order; junction bases with no gene match: 12.

The origin of this receptor is a human donor with low-grade glioma or glioblastoma, undergoing nonglioma brain surgery, or in good health (not recorded which). Material for sequencing was glioma tissue, nonneoplastic brain tissue, or PBMCs (not recorded which). J is TRBJ2-7 and V is TRBV6-2 or TRBV6-3, with TRBD2 matching over 7 bases. The CDR3 DNA is TGTGCCAGCAGTTACTCGTTCCAACCCCTGGGGGGGTACGAGCAGTACTTC. Its protein product is CASSYSFQPLGGYEQYF.